This TCR beta chain was sequenced during a study of cytomegalovirus exposure and HLA in healthy donors. Study-level findings and limits: A further, later analysis showed that HLA-associated TCR beta chains (compared with equally common others) were more clonally expanded. Many donors carried some public TCRs, although rarity characterized most TCR sequences. A later analysis appeared to link common viral pathogens to several of the most significant clusters.

V lost 4 bases, J lost 5 bases, and 5 bases stayed unmatched. The CDR3 has 14 residues. Germline V gives CDR1 MGHRA, CDR2 YSYEKL. Both 60 Vbeta primers and 13 Jbeta primers went into the PCR. The data were produced by immunoSEQ multiplex PCR, yet TCRdb's version contains in-frame clones alone and is incomplete. Of some 150,000 clones in the sample, around 72% are singletons; the top ten hold over 4%. Concerning this clone itself: The antigen remains unidentified.

The origin of this receptor is a man in his fifties in good health and CMV-seropositive. The chain is built from TRBV4-1 and TRBJ1-1, with TRBD1 matching 9 bases. The sample taken for sequencing was PBMCs. The chain's CDR3 is CASSPYDRGTEAFF. The CDR3 nucleotides read TGCGCCAGCAGCCCTTATGACAGGGGGACTGAAGCTTTCTTT.